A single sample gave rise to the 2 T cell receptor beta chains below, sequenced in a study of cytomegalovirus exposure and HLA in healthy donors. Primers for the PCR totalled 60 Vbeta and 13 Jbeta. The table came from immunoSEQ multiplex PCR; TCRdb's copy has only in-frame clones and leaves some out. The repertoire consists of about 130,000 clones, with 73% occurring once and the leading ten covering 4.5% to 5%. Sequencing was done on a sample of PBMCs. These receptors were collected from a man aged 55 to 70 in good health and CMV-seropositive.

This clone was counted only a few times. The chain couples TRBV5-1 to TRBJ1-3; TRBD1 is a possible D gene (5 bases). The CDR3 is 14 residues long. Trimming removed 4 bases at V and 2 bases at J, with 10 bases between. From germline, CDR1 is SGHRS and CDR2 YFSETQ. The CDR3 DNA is TGCGCCAGCAGCACCTCCAGGGCTGGAAACACCATATATTTT. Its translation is CASSTSRAGNTIYF.

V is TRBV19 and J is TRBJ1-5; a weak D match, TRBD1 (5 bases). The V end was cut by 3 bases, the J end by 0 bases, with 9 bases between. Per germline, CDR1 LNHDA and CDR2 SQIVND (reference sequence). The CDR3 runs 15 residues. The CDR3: CASSIVTGSNQPQHF. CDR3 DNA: TGTGCCAGTAGTATCGTCACAGGTAGCAATCAGCCCCAGCATTTT.